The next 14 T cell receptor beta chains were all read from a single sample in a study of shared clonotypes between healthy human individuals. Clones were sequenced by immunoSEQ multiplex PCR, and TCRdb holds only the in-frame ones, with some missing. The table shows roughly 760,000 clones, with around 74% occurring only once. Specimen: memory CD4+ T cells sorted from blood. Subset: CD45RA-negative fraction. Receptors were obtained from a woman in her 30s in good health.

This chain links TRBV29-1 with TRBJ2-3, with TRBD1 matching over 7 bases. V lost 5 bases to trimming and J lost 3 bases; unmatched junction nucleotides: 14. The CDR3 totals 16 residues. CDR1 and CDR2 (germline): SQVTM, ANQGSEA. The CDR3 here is CSVPSRTGARTDTQYF. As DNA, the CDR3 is TGCAGCGTTCCTTCACGGACAGGAGCGCGAACAGATACGCAGTATTTT.

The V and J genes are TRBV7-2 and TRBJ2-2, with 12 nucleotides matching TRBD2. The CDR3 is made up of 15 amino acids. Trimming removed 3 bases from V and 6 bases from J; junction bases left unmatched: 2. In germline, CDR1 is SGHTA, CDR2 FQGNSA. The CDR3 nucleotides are TGTGCCAGCAGCTTGACTAGCGGGAGCTCCGGGGAGCTGTTTTTT. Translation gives CASSLTSGSSGELFF.

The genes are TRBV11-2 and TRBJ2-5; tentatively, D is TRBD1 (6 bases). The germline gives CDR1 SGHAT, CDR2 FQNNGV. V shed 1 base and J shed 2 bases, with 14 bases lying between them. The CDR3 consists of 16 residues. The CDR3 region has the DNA TGTGCCAGCAGCTTAGGCACTACAAGGGGGCAAGAGACCCAGTACTTC. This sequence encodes CASSLGTTRGQETQYF.

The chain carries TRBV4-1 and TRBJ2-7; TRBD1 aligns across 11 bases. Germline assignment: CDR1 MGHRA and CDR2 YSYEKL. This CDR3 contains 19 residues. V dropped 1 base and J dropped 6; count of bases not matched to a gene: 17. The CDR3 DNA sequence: TGCGCCAGCAGCCAAGCTTCTCGTCGTCAAGGACAGGGGGCAGTCGAGCAGTACTTC. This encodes CASSQASRRQGQGAVEQYF.

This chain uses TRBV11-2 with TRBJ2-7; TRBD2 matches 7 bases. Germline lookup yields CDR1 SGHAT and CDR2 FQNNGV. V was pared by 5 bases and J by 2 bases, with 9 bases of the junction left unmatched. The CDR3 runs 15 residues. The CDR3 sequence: CASSPQGAGAYEQYF. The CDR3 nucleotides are TGTGCCAGCAGCCCCCAGGGTGCGGGGGCCTACGAGCAGTACTTC.

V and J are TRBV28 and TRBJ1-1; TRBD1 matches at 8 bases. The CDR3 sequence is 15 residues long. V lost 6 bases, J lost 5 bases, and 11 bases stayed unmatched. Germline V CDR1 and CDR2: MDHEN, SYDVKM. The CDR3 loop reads CASSQRGQGKTEAFF. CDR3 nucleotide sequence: TGTGCCAGCAGCCAAAGAGGACAGGGAAAGACTGAAGCTTTCTTT.

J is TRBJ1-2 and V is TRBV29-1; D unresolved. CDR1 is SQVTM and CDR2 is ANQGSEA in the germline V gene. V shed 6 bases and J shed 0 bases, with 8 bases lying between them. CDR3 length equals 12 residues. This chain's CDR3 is CSVTLANYGYTF. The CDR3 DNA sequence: TGCAGCGTCACACTAGCTAACTATGGCTACACCTTC.

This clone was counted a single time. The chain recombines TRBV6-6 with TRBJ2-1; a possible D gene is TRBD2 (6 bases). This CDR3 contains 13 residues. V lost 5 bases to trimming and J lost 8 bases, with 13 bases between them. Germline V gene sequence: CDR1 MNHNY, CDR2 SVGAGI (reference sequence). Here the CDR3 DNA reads TGTGCCAGCAGTCCCGGGAGTAGGGATGAGCAGTTCTTC. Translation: CASSPGSRDEQFF.

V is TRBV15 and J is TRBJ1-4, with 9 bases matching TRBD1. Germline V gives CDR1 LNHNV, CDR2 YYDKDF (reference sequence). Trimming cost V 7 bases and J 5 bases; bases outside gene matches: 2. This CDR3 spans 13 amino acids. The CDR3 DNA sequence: TGTGCCACCACTGGACAGGGGAATGAAAAACTGTTTTTT. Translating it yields CATTGQGNEKLFF.

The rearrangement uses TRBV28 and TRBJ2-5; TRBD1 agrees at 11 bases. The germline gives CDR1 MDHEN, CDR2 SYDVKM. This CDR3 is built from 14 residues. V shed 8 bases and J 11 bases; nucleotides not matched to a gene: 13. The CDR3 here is CASGLPGTGGRQYF. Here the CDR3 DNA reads TGTGCCAGCGGCCTTCCCGGGACAGGGGGAAGGCAGTACTTC.

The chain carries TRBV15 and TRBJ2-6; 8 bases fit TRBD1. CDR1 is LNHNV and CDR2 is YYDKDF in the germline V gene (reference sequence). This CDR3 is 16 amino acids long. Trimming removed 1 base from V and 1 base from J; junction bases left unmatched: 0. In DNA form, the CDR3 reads TGTGCCACCAGCAGAGGACAGGGGTCTGGGGCCAACGTCCTGACTTTC. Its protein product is CATSRGQGSGANVLTF.

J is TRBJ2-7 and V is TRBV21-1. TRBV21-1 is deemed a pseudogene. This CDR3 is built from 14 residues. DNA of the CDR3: TGTGCCAGCAGCAAAGCGGCAGCCTCCTACGAGCAGTACTTC. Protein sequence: CASSKAAASYEQYF.

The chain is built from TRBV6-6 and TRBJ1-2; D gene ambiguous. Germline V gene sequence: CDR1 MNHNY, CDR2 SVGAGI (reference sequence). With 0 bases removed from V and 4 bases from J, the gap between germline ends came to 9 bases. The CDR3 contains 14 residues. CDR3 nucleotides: TGTGCCAGCAGTTACTCGAACACAATCTATGGCTACACCTTC. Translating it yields CASSYSNTIYGYTF.

CDR3 sequence (DNA): TGTGCCATCAGTGGGCAGGACAGAAAAGAGACCCAGTACTTC. Translating it yields CAISGQDRKETQYF. This sequence joins TRBV10-3 and TRBJ2-5, with a tentative D call TRBD1 (6 bases). Trimming pared 4 bases from V and 3 bases from J, leaving 12 bases between. This CDR3 has 14 amino acids. Germline assignment: CDR1 ENHRY and CDR2 SYGVKD.